This T cell receptor (beta chain) was captured in a study of T cells in localized non-small cell lung cancer. The study, taken as a whole, reports: Uninvolved adjacent lung showed higher T cell clonality than tumor. A higher density of T cells in blood coincided with extended overall survival. The study detected a median roughly 50 of the top 100 tumor clones in adjacent lung. Sequencing covered just one tumor region, so heterogeneity cannot be ruled out.

The CDR3 loop spans 14 amino acids. The germline V gene encodes CDR1 LNHDA and CDR2 SQIVND (reference sequence). With 3 bases removed from V and 5 bases from J, the gap between germline ends came to 13 bases. Points on this clone: Antigen: not known.

Measured with immunoSEQ multiplex PCR; TCRdb has only the in-frame clones, and not every one. The sample has 26,000 or so clones, around nine tenths seen once. The chain links TRBV19 to TRBJ2-5; no clear D. The material sequenced was peripheral blood, taken before any cancer treatment. The TCR was taken from a female donor of 60 years or more with stage II squamous cell lung carcinoma. DNA for the CDR3: TGTGCCAGTAGTATTCGGGTGGAGAGTGAGACCCAGTACTTC. Amino acids: CASSIRVESETQYF.